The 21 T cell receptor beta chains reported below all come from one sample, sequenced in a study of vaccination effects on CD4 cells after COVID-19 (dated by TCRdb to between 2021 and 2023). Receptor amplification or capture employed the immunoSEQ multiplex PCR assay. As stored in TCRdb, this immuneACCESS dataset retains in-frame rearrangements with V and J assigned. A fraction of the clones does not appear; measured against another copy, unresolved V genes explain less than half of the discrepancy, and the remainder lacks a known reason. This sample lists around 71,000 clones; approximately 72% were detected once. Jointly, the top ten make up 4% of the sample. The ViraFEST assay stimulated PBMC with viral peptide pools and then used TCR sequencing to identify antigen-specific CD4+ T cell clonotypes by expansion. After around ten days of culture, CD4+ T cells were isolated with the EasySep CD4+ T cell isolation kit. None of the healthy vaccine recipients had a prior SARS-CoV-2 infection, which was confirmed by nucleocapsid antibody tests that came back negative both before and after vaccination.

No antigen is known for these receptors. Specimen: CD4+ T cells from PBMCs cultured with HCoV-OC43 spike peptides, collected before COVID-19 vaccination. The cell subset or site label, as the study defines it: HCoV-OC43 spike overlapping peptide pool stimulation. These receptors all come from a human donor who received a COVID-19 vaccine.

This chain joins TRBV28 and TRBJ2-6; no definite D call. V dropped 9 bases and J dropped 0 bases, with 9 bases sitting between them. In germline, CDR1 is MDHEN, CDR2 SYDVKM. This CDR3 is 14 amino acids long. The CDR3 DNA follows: TGTGCCAGTAGACGGTTCTCTGGGGCCAACGTCCTGACTTTC. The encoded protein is CASRRFSGANVLTF.

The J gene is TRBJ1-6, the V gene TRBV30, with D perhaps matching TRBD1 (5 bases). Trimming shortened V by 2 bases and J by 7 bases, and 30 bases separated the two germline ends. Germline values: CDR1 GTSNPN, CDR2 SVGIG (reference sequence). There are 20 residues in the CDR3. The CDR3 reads CAWSPSVILGTHRWNSPLHF. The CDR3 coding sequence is TGTGCCTGGAGTCCGTCAGTTATCCTAGGGACGCATAGGTGGAATTCACCCCTCCACTTT.

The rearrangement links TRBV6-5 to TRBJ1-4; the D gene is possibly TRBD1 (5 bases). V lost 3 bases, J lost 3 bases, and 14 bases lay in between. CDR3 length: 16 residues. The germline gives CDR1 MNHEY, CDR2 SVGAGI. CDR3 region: CASSYYQGGANEKLFF. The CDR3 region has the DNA TGTGCCAGCAGTTATTACCAGGGAGGAGCTAATGAAAAACTGTTTTTT.

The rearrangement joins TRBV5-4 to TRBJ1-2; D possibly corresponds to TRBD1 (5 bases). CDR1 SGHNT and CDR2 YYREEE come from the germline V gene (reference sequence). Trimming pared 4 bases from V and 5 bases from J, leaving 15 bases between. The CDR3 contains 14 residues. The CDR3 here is CASSQDLGGYGYTF. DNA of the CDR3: TGTGCCAGCAGCCAGGACCTCGGGGGGTATGGCTACACCTTC.

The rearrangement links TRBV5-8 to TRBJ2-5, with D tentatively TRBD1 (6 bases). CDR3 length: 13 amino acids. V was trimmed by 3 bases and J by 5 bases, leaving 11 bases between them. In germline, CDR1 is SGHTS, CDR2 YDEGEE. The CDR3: CASSWNREETQYF. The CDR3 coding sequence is TGTGCCAGCAGCTGGAACAGGGAGGAGACCCAGTACTTC. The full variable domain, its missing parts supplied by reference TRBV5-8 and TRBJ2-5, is EAGVTQSPTHLIKTRGQQATLRCSPISGHTSVYWYQQALGLGLQFLLWYDEGEERNRGNFPPRFSGRQFPNYSSELNVNALELEDSALYLCASSWNREETQYFGPGTRLLVL.

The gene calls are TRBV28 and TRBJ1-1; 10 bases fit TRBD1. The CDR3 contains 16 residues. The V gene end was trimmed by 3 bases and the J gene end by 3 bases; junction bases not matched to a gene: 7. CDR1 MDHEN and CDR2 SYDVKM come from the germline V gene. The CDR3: CASSFFGQGEDTEAFF. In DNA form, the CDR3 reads TGTGCCAGCAGTTTTTTCGGACAGGGGGAGGACACTGAAGCTTTCTTT.

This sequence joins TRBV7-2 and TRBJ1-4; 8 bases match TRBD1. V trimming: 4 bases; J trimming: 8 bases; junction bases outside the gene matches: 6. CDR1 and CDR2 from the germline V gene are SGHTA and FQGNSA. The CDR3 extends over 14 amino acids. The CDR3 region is CASSSRTGLEKLFF. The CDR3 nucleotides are TGTGCCAGCAGCTCCAGGACAGGGTTAGAAAAACTGTTTTTT.

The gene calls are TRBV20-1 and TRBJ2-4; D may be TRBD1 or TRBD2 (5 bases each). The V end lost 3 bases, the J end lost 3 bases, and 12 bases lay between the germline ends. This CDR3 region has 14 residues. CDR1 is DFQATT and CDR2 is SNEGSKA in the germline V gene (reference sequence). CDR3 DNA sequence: TGCAGTGCTAGTACGGGGCCGGACAAAAACATTCAGTACTTC. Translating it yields CSASTGPDKNIQYF.

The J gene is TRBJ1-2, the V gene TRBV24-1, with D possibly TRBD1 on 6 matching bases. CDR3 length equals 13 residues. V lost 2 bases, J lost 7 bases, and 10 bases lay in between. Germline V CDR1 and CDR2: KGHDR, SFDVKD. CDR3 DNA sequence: TGTGCCACCAGTGATTCGCGCAGGGGTGGCTACACCTTC. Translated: CATSDSRRGGYTF.

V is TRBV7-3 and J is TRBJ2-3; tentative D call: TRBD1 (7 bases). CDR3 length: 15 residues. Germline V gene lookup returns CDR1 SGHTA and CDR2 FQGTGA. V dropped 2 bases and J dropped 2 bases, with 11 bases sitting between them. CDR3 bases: TGTGCCAGCAGCTTACAGGGGGGAGTCACAGATACGCAGTATTTT. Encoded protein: CASSLQGGVTDTQYF. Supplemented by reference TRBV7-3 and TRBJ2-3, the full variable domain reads GAGVSQTPSNKVTEKGKYVELRCDPISGHTALYWYRQSLGQGPEFLIYFQGTGAADDSGLPNDRFFAVRPEGSVSTLKIQRTERGDSAVYLCASSLQGGVTDTQYFGPGTRLTVL.

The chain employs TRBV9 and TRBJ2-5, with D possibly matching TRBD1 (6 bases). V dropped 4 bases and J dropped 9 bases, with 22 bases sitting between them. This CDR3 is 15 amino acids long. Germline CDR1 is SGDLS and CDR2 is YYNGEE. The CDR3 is CASSREQGSGVAQYF. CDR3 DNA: TGTGCCAGCAGCCGAGAACAGGGATCCGGGGTAGCCCAGTACTTC.

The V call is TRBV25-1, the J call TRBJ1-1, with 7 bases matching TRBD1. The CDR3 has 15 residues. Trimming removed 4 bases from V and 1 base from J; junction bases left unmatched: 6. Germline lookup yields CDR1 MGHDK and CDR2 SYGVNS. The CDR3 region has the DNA TGTGCCAGCAGTGGAGGAGCAGGGGGGAACACTGAAGCTTTCTTT. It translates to CASSGGAGGNTEAFF. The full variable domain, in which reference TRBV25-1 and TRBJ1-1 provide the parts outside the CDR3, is EADIYQTPRYLVIGTGKKITLECSQTMGHDKMYWYQQDPGMELHLIHYSYGVNSTEKGDLSSESTVSRIRTEHFPLTLESARPSHTSQYLCASSGGAGGNTEAFFGQGTRLTVV.

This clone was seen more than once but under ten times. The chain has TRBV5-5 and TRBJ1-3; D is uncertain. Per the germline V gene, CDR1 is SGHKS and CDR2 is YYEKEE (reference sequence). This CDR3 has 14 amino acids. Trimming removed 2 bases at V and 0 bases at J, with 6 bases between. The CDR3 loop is CASSLEYSGNTIYF. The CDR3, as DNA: TGTGCCAGCAGCTTAGAATACTCTGGAAACACCATATATTTT.

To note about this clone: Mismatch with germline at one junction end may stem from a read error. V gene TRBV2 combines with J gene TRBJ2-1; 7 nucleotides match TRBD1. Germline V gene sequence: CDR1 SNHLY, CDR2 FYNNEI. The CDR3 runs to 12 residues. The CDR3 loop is CASREGGSEQFF. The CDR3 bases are TGTGCCAGCAGGGAAGGGGGCAGTGAGCAGTTCTTC.

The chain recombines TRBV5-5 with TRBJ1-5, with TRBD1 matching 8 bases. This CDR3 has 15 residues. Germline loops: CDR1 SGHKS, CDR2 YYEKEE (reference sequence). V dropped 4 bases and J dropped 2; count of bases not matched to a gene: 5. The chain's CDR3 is CASSRQGQGNQPQHF. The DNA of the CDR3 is TGTGCCAGCAGCCGACAGGGACAGGGCAATCAGCCCCAGCATTTT.

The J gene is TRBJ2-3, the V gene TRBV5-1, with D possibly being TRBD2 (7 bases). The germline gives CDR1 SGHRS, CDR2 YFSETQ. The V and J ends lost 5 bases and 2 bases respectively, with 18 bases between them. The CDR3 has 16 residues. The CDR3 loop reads CASSEWGEGDTDTQYF. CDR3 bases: TGCGCCAGCAGTGAATGGGGGGAGGGGGACACAGATACGCAGTATTTT.

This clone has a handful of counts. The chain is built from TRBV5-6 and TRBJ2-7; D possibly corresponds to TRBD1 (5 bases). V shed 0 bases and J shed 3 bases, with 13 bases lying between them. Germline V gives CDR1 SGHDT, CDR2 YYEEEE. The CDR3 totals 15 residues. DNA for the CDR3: TGTGCCAGCAGCTTGGGCCAGGGAAGTAGCTACGAGCAGTACGTC. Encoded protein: CASSLGQGSSYEQYV.

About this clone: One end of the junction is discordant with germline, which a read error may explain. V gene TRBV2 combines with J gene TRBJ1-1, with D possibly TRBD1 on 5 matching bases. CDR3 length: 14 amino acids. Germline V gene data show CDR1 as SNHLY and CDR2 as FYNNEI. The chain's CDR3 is CASREGVTHTEAFF. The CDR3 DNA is TGTGCCAGCAGGGAAGGGGTTACTCACACTGAAGCTTTCTTT.

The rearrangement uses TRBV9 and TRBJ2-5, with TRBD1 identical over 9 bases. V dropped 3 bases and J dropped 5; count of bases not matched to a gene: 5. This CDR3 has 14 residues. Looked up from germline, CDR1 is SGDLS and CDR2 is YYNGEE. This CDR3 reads CASSEGTGRETQYF. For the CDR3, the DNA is TGTGCCAGCAGCGAGGGGACAGGGAGGGAGACCCAGTACTTC.

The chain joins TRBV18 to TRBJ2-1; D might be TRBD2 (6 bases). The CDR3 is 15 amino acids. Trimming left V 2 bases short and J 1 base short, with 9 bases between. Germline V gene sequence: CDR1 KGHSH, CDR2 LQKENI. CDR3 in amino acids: CASSPIAASYNEQFF. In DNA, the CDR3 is TGTGCCAGCTCACCAATAGCGGCATCCTACAATGAGCAGTTCTTC.

The CDR3 reads CASSPERGDTGELFF. CDR3 bases: TGTGCCAGCAGCCCCGAGCGGGGGGACACCGGGGAGCTGTTTTTT. The chain recombines TRBV7-2 with TRBJ2-2, with 9 bases matching TRBD2. This CDR3 comprises 15 residues. V gave up 5 bases and J gave up 3 bases; unmatched junction bases: 4. CDR1 and CDR2 from the germline V gene are SGHTA and FQGNSA.